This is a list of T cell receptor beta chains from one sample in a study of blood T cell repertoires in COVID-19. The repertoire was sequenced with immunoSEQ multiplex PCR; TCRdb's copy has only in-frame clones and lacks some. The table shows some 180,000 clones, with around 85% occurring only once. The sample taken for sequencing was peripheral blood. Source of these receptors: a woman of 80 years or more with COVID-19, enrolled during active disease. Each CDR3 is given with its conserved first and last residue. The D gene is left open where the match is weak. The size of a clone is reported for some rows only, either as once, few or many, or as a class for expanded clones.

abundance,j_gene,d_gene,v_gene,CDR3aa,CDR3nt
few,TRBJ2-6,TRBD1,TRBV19,CASSISPPGQGVPGANVLTF,TGTGCCAGTAGTATATCCCCCCCGGGACAGGGGGTACCTGGGGCCAACGTCCTGACTTTC
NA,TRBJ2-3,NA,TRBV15,CATGWGRTDTQYF,TGTGCCACCGGGTGGGGGCGCACAGATACGCAGTATTTT
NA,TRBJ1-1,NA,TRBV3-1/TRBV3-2,CASSQPNVGMNTEAFF,TGTGCCAGCAGCCAACCAAACGTGGGCATGAACACTGAAGCTTTCTTT
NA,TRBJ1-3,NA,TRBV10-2,CASGAAYHSGNTIYF,TGCGCCAGCGGGGCGGCCTACCACTCTGGAAACACCATATATTTT
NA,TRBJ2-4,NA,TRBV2,CASSDRSLAKNIQYF,TGTGCCAGCAGTGACCGGTCCTTAGCCAAAAACATTCAGTACTTC
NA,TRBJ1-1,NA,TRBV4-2,CASSQDRGIMNTEAFF,TGTGCCAGCAGCCAAGATAGGGGTATAATGAACACTGAAGCTTTCTTT
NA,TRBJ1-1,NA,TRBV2,CASILQATEAFF,TGTGCCAGCATACTACAGGCTACTGAAGCTTTCTTT
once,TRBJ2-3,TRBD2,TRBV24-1,CATSNVAGALGDTQYF,TGTGCCACCAGCAATGTAGCGGGAGCCCTGGGGGATACGCAGTATTTT
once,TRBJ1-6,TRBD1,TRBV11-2,CASSQRTGVGSPLHF,TGTGCCAGCAGCCAGCGGACAGGGGTGGGTTCACCCCTCCACTTT
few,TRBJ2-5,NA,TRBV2,CASIGSPQETQYF,TGTGCCAGCATAGGGAGTCCTCAAGAGACCCAGTACTTC
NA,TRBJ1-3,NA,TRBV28,CASSSPRSGNTIYF,TGTGCCAGCAGTTCCCCGCGCTCTGGAAACACCATATATTTT
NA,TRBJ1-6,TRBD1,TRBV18,CASSPDRGDSPLHF,TGTGCCAGCTCTCCCGACAGGGGGGATTCACCCCTCCACTTT
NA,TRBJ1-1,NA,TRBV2,CASSPARSYNTEAFF,TGTGCCAGCAGTCCGGCCCGGAGCTATAACACTGAAGCTTTCTTT
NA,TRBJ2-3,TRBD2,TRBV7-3,CASSPDLAGTDTQYF,TGTGCCAGCAGCCCAGACCTAGCGGGCACAGATACGCAGTATTTT
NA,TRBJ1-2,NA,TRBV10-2,CASSEWGRSLSGYTF,TGCGCCAGCAGTGAGTGGGGCAGGTCCCTAAGTGGCTACACCTTC
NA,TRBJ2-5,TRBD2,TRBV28,CASSYGAGGGGETQYF,TGTGCCAGCAGCTATGGCGCGGGAGGAGGTGGGGAGACCCAGTACTTC
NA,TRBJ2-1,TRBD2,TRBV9,CASSVTSANNEQFF,TGTGCCAGCAGCGTAACTAGCGCCAACAATGAGCAGTTCTTC
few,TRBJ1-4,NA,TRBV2,CASRDRVGSEKLFF,TGTGCCAGCAGGGATCGGGTAGGGAGCGAAAAACTGTTTTTT
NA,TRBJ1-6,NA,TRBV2,CASSGGGAMRSPLHF,TGTGCCAGCAGTGGTGGAGGGGCCATGAGGTCACCCCTCCACTTT
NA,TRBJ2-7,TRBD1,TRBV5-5,CASSLKGQPISSSYEQYF,TGTGCCAGCAGCTTGAAGGGACAGCCGATATCAAGCTCCTACGAGCAGTACTTC
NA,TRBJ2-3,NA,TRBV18,CASSPDAGQAGEGQYF,TGTGCCAGCTCACCAGATGCGGGACAGGCAGGGGAGGGGCAGTATTTT
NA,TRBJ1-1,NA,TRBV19,CASSMVGVLGTEAFF,TGTGCCAGTAGTATGGTCGGGGTTCTAGGCACTGAAGCTTTCTTT
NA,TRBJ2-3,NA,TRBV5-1,CASSQAPLSFTDTQYF,TGCGCCAGCAGCCAGGCCCCCCTTTCGTTCACAGATACGCAGTATTTT
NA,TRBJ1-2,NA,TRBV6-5,CASSLVGVNYGYTF,TGTGCCAGCAGTTTGGTAGGGGTGAACTATGGCTACACCTTC
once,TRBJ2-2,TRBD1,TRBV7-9,CASRRQGRTGELFF,TGTGCCAGCAGGCGACAGGGGAGGACCGGGGAGCTGTTTTTT
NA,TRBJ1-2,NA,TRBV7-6,CASSSNTGGYTF,TGTGCCAGCAGCTCGAACACGGGAGGCTACACCTTC
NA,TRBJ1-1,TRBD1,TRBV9,CASSSRLGGRNTEAFF,TGTGCCAGCAGCTCACGCCTAGGGGGCAGGAACACTGAAGCTTTCTTT
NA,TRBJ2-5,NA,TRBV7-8,CASSLGSLARETQYF,TGTGCCAGCAGCTTAGGAAGTCTAGCCCGGGAGACCCAGTACTTC
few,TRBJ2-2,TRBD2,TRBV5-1,CASIAGNTGELFF,TGCGCCAGCATAGCGGGAAACACCGGGGAGCTGTTTTTT
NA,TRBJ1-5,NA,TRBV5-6,CASSPGGGGSNQPQHF,TGTGCCAGCAGCCCCGGGGGCGGGGGTAGCAATCAGCCCCAGCATTTT
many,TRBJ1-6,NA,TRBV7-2,CASSRFGRGRDSPLHF,TGTGCCAGCAGCCGCTTTGGGCGGGGGCGGGATTCACCCCTCCACTTT
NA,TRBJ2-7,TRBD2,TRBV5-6,CASRGLAGSEQYF,TGTGCCAGCAGGGGACTAGCCGGGTCCGAGCAGTACTTC
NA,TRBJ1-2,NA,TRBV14,CASGTGANYGYTF,TGTGCCAGCGGAACAGGAGCTAACTATGGCTACACCTTC
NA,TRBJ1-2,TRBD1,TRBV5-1,CASSFQGDGYTF,TGCGCCAGCAGCTTTCAGGGGGATGGCTACACCTTC
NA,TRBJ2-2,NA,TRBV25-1,CASSDSGGRNTGELFF,TGTGCCAGCAGTGATAGTGGGGGGAGAAACACCGGGGAGCTGTTTTTT
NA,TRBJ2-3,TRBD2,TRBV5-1,CASSLGTSGNTQYF,TGCGCCAGCAGCCTCGGGACTAGCGGGAATACGCAGTATTTT
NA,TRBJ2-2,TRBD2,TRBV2,CASRRLAGDRELFF,TGTGCCAGCAGACGACTAGCGGGAGATAGGGAGCTGTTTTTT
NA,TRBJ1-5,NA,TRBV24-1,CATSEGDWQPQHF,TGTGCCACCAGTGAGGGGGACTGGCAGCCCCAGCATTTT
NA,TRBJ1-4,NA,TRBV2,CASLRDREKLFF,TGTGCCAGCTTGAGGGATCGTGAAAAACTGTTTTTT
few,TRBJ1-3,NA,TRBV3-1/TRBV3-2,CASSPSTSLNGNTIYF,TGTGCCAGCAGCCCCTCAACGAGCCTGAATGGAAACACCATATATTTT
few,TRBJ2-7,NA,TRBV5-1,CASTATASYEQYF,TGCGCCAGCACCGCGACAGCGTCCTACGAGCAGTACTTC
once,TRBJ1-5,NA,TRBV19,CASSTTAPLGNQPQHF,TGTGCCAGTAGTACGACAGCGCCGCTCGGGAATCAGCCCCAGCATTTT
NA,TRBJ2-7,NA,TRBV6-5,CATTGGRSSYEQYF,TGTGCCACAACTGGGGGGAGGAGCTCCTACGAGCAGTACTTC
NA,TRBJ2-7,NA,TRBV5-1,CASSLGQVTYEQYF,TGCGCCAGCAGCTTGGGACAGGTGACCTACGAGCAGTACTTC
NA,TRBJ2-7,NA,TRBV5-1,CASNEGRSPTYEQYF,TGCGCCAGCAACGAGGGTCGGTCGCCCACCTACGAGCAGTACTTC
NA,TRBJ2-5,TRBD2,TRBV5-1,CASSPRTSGETQYF,TGCGCCAGCAGCCCACGGACTAGCGGGGAGACCCAGTACTTC
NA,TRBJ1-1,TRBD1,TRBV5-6,CASSPDRVTEAFF,TGTGCCAGCAGCCCGGACAGGGTAACTGAAGCTTTCTTT
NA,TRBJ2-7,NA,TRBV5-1,CASRGAGSYEQYF,TGCGCCAGCAGGGGGGCCGGGTCCTACGAGCAGTACTTC
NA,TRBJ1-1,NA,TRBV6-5,CASPTHPGDWAFF,TGTGCCAGCCCCACTCATCCCGGGGATTGGGCTTTCTTT
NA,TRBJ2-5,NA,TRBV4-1,CASSQVESSQETQYF,TGCGCCAGCAGCCAAGTTGAGAGTTCCCAAGAGACCCAGTACTTC
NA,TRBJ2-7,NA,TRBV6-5,CASTQGGGEQYF,TGTGCCAGCACCCAGGGAGGGGGCGAGCAGTACTTC
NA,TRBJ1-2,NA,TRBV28,CASSYQGYRYTF,TGTGCCAGCAGTTATCAGGGTTATCGCTACACCTTC
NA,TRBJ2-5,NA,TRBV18,CASSSARGLETQYF,TGTGCCAGCTCATCGGCTAGGGGACTGGAGACCCAGTACTTC
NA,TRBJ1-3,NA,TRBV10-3,CAISGQNGGNTIYF,TGTGCCATCAGCGGACAGAATGGCGGAAACACCATATATTTT
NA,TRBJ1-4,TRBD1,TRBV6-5,CASSYLTGENEKLFF,TGTGCCAGCAGTTACTTGACAGGGGAGAATGAAAAACTGTTTTTT
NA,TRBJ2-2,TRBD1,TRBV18,CASSLDRVAGELFF,TGTGCCAGCTCACTTGACAGGGTTGCCGGGGAGCTGTTTTTT
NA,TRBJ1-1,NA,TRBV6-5,CASSYEGLGAFF,TGTGCCAGCAGTTACGAGGGTTTGGGAGCTTTCTTT
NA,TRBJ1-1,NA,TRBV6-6,CASSYEGETEAFF,TGTGCCAGCAGTTACGAGGGAGAAACTGAAGCTTTCTTT
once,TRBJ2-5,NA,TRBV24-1,CATSGTVQETQYF,TGTGCCACCAGTGGGACAGTCCAGGAGACCCAGTACTTC
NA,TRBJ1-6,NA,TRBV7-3,CASSMDGQINSPLHF,TGTGCCAGCAGCATGGACGGACAGATAAATTCACCCCTCCACTTT